This is a list of T cell receptor beta chains from one sample in a study of T cells after yellow fever vaccination. MiXCR, run by TCRdb on the 5' RACE reads, gives a single entry per CDR3 protein. The sample consists of fewer than 450,000 distinct CDR3 sequences, almost 4% of them appearing once. Sample: PBMCs, taken 5 days after the yellow fever booster vaccination. These receptors all come from a man between 18 and 29 years old who received the YFV17D yellow fever vaccine. The CDR3 runs from the conserved cysteine through the conserved F or W. Each record gives: V gene, clone size, J gene, D gene, CDR3 protein, CDR3 DNA. The D gene is left open where the match is weak. Size is omitted from some rows. Given values are once, few, many or a class for expanded clones.

>TRBV20-1|many|TRBJ1-2|.
CSAREGRRYGYTF
TGCAGTGCTAGAGAGGGCAGGCGCTATGGCTACACCTTC
>TRBV27|.|TRBJ2-3|.
CASSPGTRDTDTQYF
TGTGCCAGCAGTCCCGGGACGCGTGACACAGATACGCAGTATTTT
>TRBV18|.|TRBJ1-6|.
CASSPEQASPLHF
TGTGCCAGCTCACCAGAACAGGCTTCACCCCTCCACTTT
>TRBV7-2|many|TRBJ2-7|.
CASSFYYEQYF
TGTGCCAGCAGCTTTTACTACGAGCAGTACTTC
>TRBV6-2/TRBV6-3|many|TRBJ2-3|.
CASGQSTDTQYF
TGTGCCAGTGGACAGAGCACAGATACGCAGTATTTT
>TRBV12-3/TRBV12-4|few|TRBJ2-5|.
CASSFMGSGTQYF
TGTGCCAGCAGTTTTATGGGCTCCGGGACCCAGTACTTC
>TRBV6-5|few|TRBJ2-7|.
CASSYAKNYEQYF
TGTGCCAGCAGTTACGCCAAAAACTACGAGCAGTACTTC
>TRBV6-5|few|TRBJ1-4|TRBD1
CASSSSRGRSNEKLFF
TGTGCCAGCAGTTCTTCCAGGGGGCGGTCTAATGAAAAACTGTTTTTT
>TRBV6-6|few|TRBJ2-2|TRBD1
CASSYPTGVNTGELFF
TGTGCCAGCAGTTATCCGACAGGGGTCAACACCGGGGAGCTGTTTTTT
>TRBV3-1|few|TRBJ1-1|.
CASSQWRGGIGNTEAFF
TGTGCCAGCAGCCAATGGAGGGGCGGCATCGGGAACACTGAAGCTTTCTTT
>TRBV28|many|TRBJ2-1|.
CASSYQDRWGDEQFF
TGTGCCAGCAGTTATCAGGACCGTTGGGGAGATGAGCAGTTCTTC
>TRBV12-3/TRBV12-4|few|TRBJ2-7|TRBD2
CASSATSGGYEQYF
TGTGCCAGCAGTGCGACTAGCGGGGGATACGAGCAGTACTTC
>TRBV5-1|many|TRBJ1-5|.
CASSLLPGTLQGNQPQHF
TGCGCCAGCAGCTTACTTCCCGGGACCCTTCAGGGCAATCAGCCCCAGCATTTT
>TRBV10-3|few|TRBJ2-7|TRBD2
CAIRNGGGAGEQYF
TGTGCCATCAGGAACGGCGGGGGGGCCGGGGAGCAGTACTTC
>TRBV24-1|once|TRBJ2-4|TRBD1
CATSDGTAEYF
TGTGCCACCAGTGACGGGACAGCTGAGTACTTC
>TRBV28|few|TRBJ2-2|.
CASSRSAGTGELFF
TGTGCCAGCAGTCGGTCGGCGGGCACCGGGGAGCTGTTTTTT
>TRBV29-1|many|TRBJ2-1|.
CSVEGAATWPYNEQFF
TGCAGCGTTGAAGGGGCAGCTACTTGGCCCTACAATGAGCAGTTCTTC
>TRBV19|many|TRBJ1-2|TRBD1
CASSARDRISIGYTF
TGTGCCAGTAGTGCGCGGGACAGGATCTCTATTGGCTACACCTTC
>TRBV7-6|few|TRBJ1-1|.
CASRARDMNTEAFF
TGTGCCAGCAGGGCCCGGGATATGAACACTGAAGCTTTCTTT
>TRBV6-5|few|TRBJ2-1|TRBD1
CASRTKGQGAKDEQFF
TGTGCCAGCCGAACTAAAGGACAGGGGGCAAAAGATGAGCAGTTCTTC
>TRBV11-2|many|TRBJ2-5|.
CASSSPRGTLLQETQYF
TGTGCCAGCAGCTCCCCTCGCGGGACACTCCTTCAAGAGACCCAGTACTTC
>TRBV7-8|many|TRBJ2-3|.
CASSLKRVLTDTQYF
TGTGCCAGCAGCTTAAAACGGGTTCTCACAGATACGCAGTATTTT
>TRBV7-2|.|TRBJ2-7|.
CASSSTSYEQYF
TGTGCCAGCAGCTCTACCTCCTACGAGCAGTACTTC